Sequencing of this T cell receptor (beta chain) was carried out in a study of regulatory T cells in long-lasting Graves disease. According to the study, TCR beta libraries were built with iRepertoire HTBI primers and CDR3-region Arm-PCR. TCRdb passed the multiplex PCR reads through MiXCR, listing each CDR3 protein once. The sample records fewer than 550,000 distinct CDR3 sequences, roughly 15% being singletons. The CDR3 consists of 15 residues. Germline CDR1 and CDR2: SGHRS and YFSETQ. The V end was cut by 5 bases, the J end by 4 bases, with 18 bases between. As to time point: newly diagnosed GD, antithyroid drugs for less than 3 months. Researchers made the TCR library from RNA that was extracted from PBMCs. Graves' disease was diagnosed by American Thyroid Association guidelines. The patients were enrolled through endocrinology in Xi'an, China. Study-level findings and limits: Compared with new cases, persistent Graves' patients showed reduced TCR diversity.

A note on this clonotype: Its antigen is currently unknown.

A further study also used this sample, focusing on T cells in Graves' hyperthyroidism and ophthalmopathy. As that report states: Ophthalmopathy stood apart from stable hyperthyroidism in a 13 V-J model.

Sequencing was performed on peripheral blood mononuclear cells (PBMCs), taken at new diagnosis, from a patient treated with antithyroid drugs. The V gene is TRBV5-1, the J gene TRBJ1-2; possible D gene TRBD1, 5 bases. The receptor was isolated from a woman aged 40 to 65 with Graves disease. As DNA, the CDR3 is TGCGCCAGCAGACCCCTGGAACAGGCGCTCTATGGCTACACCTTC. Its protein product is CASRPLEQALYGYTF.